One T cell receptor beta chain is described in this entry. The sample comes from a study of blood T cell repertoires in COVID-19. About the research overall: Researchers got acute and convalescent COVID-19 samples from the United States, Italy and Spain. T cells, B-cell-depleted T cells, or PBMCs supplied cDNA or gDNA.

This CDR3 comprises 14 residues. The V segment lost 4 bases and the J segment 5 bases; nucleotides outside the gene matches: 6. The V gene's germline CDR1 is SEHNR and CDR2 FQNEAQ (reference sequence). Authors' analysis steps: Nucleated cell counts were estimated from reference gene primer amplification. The table came from immunoSEQ multiplex PCR; TCRdb's copy has only in-frame clones and leaves some out. D and trimming come from the DNA, and the V and J calls and clone size come from that table. The sample comprises 100,000 to 150,000 clones, roughly 80% of which are singletons, and approximately 17% rests with the top ten.

The sequenced sample consisted of peripheral blood. This receptor was identified in a woman older than 75 with acute or convalescent COVID-19. The chain is built from TRBV7-9 and TRBJ2-5; 8 bases are a match to TRBD2. The DNA for the CDR3 is TGTGCCAGCAGCTCCCGGGGGGGCCGGGAGACCCAGTACTTC. Protein product: CASSSRGGRETQYF.